In its sample, the clone carrying this TCR beta chain was seen many times. Its antigen is currently unknown. This entry belongs to a study of T-cell reconstitution after alpha-beta-depleted transplantation in children. In germline, CDR1 is SGHRS, CDR2 YFSETQ. Trimming pared 6 bases from V and 0 bases from J, leaving 13 bases between. The CDR3 loop spans 15 amino acids. Unique molecular identifiers featured in how the TCRbeta library was prepared. TCRdb re-derived calls from the PCR reads in MiXCR, one entry per CDR3 protein. The sample lists 300,000 to 400,000 distinct CDR3 sequences; 15% to 20% were seen once. General study points: Recipient T cells and thymic progenitors that survived were the source of the high TCRbeta diversity seen at day 60 in some patients.

Sequences were derived from PBMCs, mostly from graft donor cells, sampled 360 days after TCRalphabeta/CD19-depleted stem cell transplant. This TCR was recovered from a male patient aged 2 to 10 who had a stem cell transplant for acute lymphoblastic leukemia, so the T cells may come from the graft donor. This chain joins TRBV5-1 and TRBJ2-1, with a weak D call TRBD1 (6 bases). CDR3 region: CASTTGQSSYNEQFF. The CDR3 coding sequence is TGCGCCAGCACTACGGGACAAAGCTCCTACAATGAGCAGTTCTTC.